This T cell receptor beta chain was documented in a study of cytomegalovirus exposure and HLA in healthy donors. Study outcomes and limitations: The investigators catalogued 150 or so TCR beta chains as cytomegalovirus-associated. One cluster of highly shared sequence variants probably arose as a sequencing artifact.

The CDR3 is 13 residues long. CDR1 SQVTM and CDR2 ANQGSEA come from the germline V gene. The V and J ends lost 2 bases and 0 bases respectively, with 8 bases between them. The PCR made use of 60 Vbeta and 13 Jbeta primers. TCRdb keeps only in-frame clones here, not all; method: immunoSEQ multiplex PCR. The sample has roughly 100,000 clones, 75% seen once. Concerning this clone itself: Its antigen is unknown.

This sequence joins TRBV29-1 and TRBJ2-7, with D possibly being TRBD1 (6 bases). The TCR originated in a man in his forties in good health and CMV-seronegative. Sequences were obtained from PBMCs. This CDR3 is CSVERDNSYEQYF. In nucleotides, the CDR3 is TGCAGCGTTGAAAGGGACAACTCCTACGAGCAGTACTTC.